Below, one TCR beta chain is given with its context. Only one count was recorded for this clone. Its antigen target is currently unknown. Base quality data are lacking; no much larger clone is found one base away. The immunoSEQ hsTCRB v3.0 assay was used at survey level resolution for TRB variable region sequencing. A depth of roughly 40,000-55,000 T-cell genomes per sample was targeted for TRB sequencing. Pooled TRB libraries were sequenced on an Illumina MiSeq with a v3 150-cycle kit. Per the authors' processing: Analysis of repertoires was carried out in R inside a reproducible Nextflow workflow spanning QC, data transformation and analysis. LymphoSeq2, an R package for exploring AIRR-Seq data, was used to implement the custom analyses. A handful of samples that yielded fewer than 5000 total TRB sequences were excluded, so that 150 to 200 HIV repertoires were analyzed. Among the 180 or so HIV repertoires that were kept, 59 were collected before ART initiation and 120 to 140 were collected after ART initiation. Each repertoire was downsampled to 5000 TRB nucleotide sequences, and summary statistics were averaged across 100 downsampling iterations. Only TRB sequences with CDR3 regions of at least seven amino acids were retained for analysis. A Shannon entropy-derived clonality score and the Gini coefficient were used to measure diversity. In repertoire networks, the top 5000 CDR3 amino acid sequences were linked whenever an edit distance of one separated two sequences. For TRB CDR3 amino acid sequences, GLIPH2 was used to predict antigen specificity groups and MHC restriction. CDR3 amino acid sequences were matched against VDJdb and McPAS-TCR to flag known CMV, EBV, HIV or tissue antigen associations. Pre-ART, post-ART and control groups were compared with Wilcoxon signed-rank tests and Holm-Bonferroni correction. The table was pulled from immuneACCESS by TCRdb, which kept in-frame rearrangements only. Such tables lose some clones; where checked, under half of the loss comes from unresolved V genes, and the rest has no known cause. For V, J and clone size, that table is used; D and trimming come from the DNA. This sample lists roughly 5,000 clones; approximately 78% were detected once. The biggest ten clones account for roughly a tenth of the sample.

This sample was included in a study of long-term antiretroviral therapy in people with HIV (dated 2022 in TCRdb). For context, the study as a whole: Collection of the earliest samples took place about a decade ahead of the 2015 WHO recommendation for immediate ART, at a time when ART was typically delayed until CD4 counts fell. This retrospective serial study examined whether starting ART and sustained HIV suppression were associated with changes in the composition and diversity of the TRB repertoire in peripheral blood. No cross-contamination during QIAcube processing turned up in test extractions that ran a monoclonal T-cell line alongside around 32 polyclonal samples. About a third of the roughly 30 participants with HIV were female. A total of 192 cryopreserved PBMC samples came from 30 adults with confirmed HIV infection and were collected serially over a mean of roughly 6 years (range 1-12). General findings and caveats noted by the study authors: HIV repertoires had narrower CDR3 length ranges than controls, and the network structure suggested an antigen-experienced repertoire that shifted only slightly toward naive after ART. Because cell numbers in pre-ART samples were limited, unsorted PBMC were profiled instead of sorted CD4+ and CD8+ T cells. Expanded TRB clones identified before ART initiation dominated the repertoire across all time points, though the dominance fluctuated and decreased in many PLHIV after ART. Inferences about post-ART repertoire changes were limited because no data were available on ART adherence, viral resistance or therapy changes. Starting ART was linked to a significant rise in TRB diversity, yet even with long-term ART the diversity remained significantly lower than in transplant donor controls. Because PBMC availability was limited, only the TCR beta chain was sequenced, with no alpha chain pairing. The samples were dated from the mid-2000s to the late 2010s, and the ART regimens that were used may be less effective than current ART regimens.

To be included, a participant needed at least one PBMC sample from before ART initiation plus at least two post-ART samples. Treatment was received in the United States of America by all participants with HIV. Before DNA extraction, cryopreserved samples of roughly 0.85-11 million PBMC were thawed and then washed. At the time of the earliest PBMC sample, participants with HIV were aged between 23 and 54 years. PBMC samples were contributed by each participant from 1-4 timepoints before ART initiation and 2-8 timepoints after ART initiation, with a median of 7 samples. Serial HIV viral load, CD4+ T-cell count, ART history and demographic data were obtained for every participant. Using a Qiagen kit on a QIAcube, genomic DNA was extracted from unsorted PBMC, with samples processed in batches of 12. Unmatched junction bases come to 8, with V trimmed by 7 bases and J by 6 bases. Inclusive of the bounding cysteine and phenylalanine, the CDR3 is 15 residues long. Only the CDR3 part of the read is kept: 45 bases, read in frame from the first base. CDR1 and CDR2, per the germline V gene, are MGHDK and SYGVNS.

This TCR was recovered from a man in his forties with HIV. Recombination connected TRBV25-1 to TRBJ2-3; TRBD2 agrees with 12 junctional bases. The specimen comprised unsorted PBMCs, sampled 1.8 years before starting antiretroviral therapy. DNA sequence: TGTGCCAGCATGCTAGCGGGAGGGCTTGAGGATACGCAGTATTTT. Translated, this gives CASMLAGGLEDTQYF.